This is a list of T cell receptor beta chains from one sample in a study of cytomegalovirus exposure and HLA in healthy donors. Repertoires were generated with immunoSEQ multiplex PCR, while TCRdb's copy carries only in-frame clones and drops some. The profile shows about 140,000 clones, 70% to 85% of them singletons. The sample taken for sequencing was PBMCs. These receptors came from a woman in her forties in good health and CMV-seronegative. Each CDR3 is given with its conserved first and last residue. The order of the fields is V gene, D gene, clone size, J gene, CDR3 length, CDR3 DNA, CDR3 protein. D genes are given only for firm matches. Clone size appears in some rows only: once, few, many, or a class for an expanded clone.

v_gene: TRBV13
d_gene: .
abundance: .
j_gene: TRBJ2-7
len: 11
CDR3nt: TGTGCCAGCAGCTCCAGCTACGAGCAGTACTTC
CDR3aa: CASSSSYEQYF

v_gene: TRBV7-2
d_gene: TRBD2
abundance: .
j_gene: TRBJ2-1
len: 16
CDR3nt: TGTGCCAGCAGCTTTAATGGAGCGGGGGGCTACAATGAGCAGTTCTTC
CDR3aa: CASSFNGAGGYNEQFF

v_gene: TRBV5-4
d_gene: .
abundance: few
j_gene: TRBJ1-1
len: 13
CDR3nt: TGTGCCAGCAGCGAGGGACAGAACACTGAAGCTTTCTTT
CDR3aa: CASSEGQNTEAFF

v_gene: TRBV5-1
d_gene: TRBD2
abundance: .
j_gene: TRBJ2-2
len: 15
CDR3nt: TGCGCCAGCAGCGGGACTAGCGGGACGACCGGGGAGCTGTTTTTT
CDR3aa: CASSGTSGTTGELFF

v_gene: TRBV7-2
d_gene: TRBD2
abundance: .
j_gene: TRBJ2-1
len: 14
CDR3nt: TGTGCCAGCAGCCCGGCGGGAGCCCTGATTGAGCAGTTCTTC
CDR3aa: CASSPAGALIEQFF

v_gene: TRBV19
d_gene: .
abundance: .
j_gene: TRBJ1-2
len: 15
CDR3nt: TGTGCCAGTAGTACCCCAAACGACAGGCAAAGGGGCTACACCTTC
CDR3aa: CASSTPNDRQRGYTF

v_gene: TRBV21-1
d_gene: .
abundance: .
j_gene: TRBJ2-5
len: 14
CDR3nt: TGTGCCAGCAGCCACCTAGGAGGGATCGAGACCCAGTACTTC
CDR3aa: CASSHLGGIETQYF

v_gene: TRBV6-1
d_gene: TRBD1
abundance: .
j_gene: TRBJ1-5
len: 18
CDR3nt: TGTGCCAGCAGTGACCTACCAGGGGGCAATCTTGCCAATCAGCCCCAGCATTTT
CDR3aa: CASSDLPGGNLANQPQHF

v_gene: TRBV28
d_gene: TRBD1
abundance: .
j_gene: TRBJ1-5
len: 14
CDR3nt: TGTGCCAGCAACCCGGACAGGGGGAATCAGCCCCAGCATTTT
CDR3aa: CASNPDRGNQPQHF

v_gene: TRBV27
d_gene: TRBD2
abundance: .
j_gene: TRBJ2-1
len: 19
CDR3nt: TGTGCCAGCAGTACCCCGCCGGGACTAGCGTATAGCTCCTACAATGAGCAGTTCTTC
CDR3aa: CASSTPPGLAYSSYNEQFF

v_gene: TRBV14
d_gene: TRBD1
abundance: .
j_gene: TRBJ1-2
len: 16
CDR3nt: TGTGCCAGCAGCCGGGACAGGGGTTTTTTGTACTATGGCTACACCTTC
CDR3aa: CASSRDRGFLYYGYTF

v_gene: TRBV7-2
d_gene: .
abundance: once
j_gene: TRBJ2-1
len: 13
CDR3nt: TGTGCCGGCAGCATTGGACGGAGGGATGAGCAGTTCTTC
CDR3aa: CAGSIGRRDEQFF

v_gene: TRBV5-4
d_gene: TRBD2
abundance: few
j_gene: TRBJ2-5
len: 16
CDR3nt: TGTGCCAGCAGCCAGACGGGACTAGGGCTACAAGAGACCCAGTACTTC
CDR3aa: CASSQTGLGLQETQYF

v_gene: TRBV6-1
d_gene: .
abundance: .
j_gene: TRBJ2-7
len: 14
CDR3nt: TGTGCCAGCAGTGAACTTGAGGGATCCTACGAGCAGTACTTC
CDR3aa: CASSELEGSYEQYF

v_gene: TRBV28
d_gene: TRBD1
abundance: .
j_gene: TRBJ2-7
len: 17
CDR3nt: TGTGCCAGCAGTTTCGGCGCCCCGGGACAGGGTCGGTACGAGCAGTACTTC
CDR3aa: CASSFGAPGQGRYEQYF

v_gene: TRBV28
d_gene: TRBD2
abundance: few
j_gene: TRBJ2-7
len: 20
CDR3nt: TGTGCCAGCAGTCTACCCCCCGGACTAGCGGGAGGGCCCCCCCCCTACGAGCAGTACTTC
CDR3aa: CASSLPPGLAGGPPPYEQYF

v_gene: TRBV6-5
d_gene: TRBD2
abundance: .
j_gene: TRBJ2-7
len: 12
CDR3nt: TGTGCCAGCAGTCGGGGGGGGGACGAGCAGTACTTC
CDR3aa: CASSRGGDEQYF